Below are 23 T cell receptor beta chains sequenced from a single sample in a study of shared clonotypes between healthy human individuals. Using immunoSEQ multiplex PCR, the repertoire was profiled, and TCRdb retains in-frame clones only, with some absent. The sample contains 2.5 million or so clones, over 85% of which appear only once. Sequenced sample: naive CD4+ T cells sorted from blood. Sample subset: CD45RA+ positively selected. Source of these receptors: a man aged 18 to 29 in good health.

For the CDR3, the DNA is TGTGCCAGCAGTGGACAGGGAGGCAACTATGGCTACACCTTC. As protein: CASSGQGGNYGYTF. The V call is TRBV7-2, the J call TRBJ1-2; 8 positions agree with TRBD1. This CDR3 has 14 residues. Losses at the gene ends were 6 bases for V and 2 bases for J; bases not matched to a gene: 5. Germline lookup yields CDR1 SGHTA and CDR2 FQGNSA.

V and J are TRBV7-9 and TRBJ1-1, with TRBD1 matching over 7 bases. J gave up 8 bases and V 5 bases, and 5 bases lay outside the gene matches. CDR1 is SEHNR and CDR2 is FQNEAQ in the germline V gene (reference sequence). This CDR3 region has 12 residues. CDR3 residues: CASSLNRGEAFF. In DNA, the CDR3 is TGTGCCAGCAGCCTTAACAGGGGAGAAGCTTTCTTT.

Points on this clone: Distinct nucleotide sequences in the sample also encode this CDR3. V and J are TRBV4-1 and TRBJ2-5; 9 bases agree with TRBD2. Germline V CDR1 and CDR2: MGHRA, YSYEKL. The CDR3 is made up of 15 amino acids. V lost 1 base, J lost 5 bases, and 5 bases stayed unmatched. The CDR3, as DNA: TGCGCCAGCAGCCAAGGGTTAGCGGGAGTGGAGACCCAGTACTTC. Protein sequence: CASSQGLAGVETQYF.

Concerning this clone itself: This CDR3 is also generated by other DNA sequences in the sample. The V and J genes are TRBV6-5 and TRBJ2-1; TRBD2 matches 13 bases. V was pared by 0 bases and J by 8 bases, with 4 bases of the junction left unmatched. The CDR3 contains 16 residues. Germline values: CDR1 MNHEY, CDR2 SVGAGI. CDR3 coding DNA: TGTGCCAGCAGTTACTCGGGACTAGCGGGGAGAGATGAGCAGTTCTTC. Residues: CASSYSGLAGRDEQFF.

The rearrangement links TRBV18 to TRBJ1-6, with 8 bases aligning to TRBD1. Losses at the gene ends were 6 bases for V and 10 bases for J; bases not matched to a gene: 11. CDR1 KGHSH and CDR2 LQKENI come from the germline V gene. This CDR3 has 15 amino acids. CDR3 DNA sequence: TGTGCCAGCTCCCCGAGACAGGGGCAAGGCTCACCCCTCCACTTT. This codes for CASSPRQGQGSPLHF.

The V and J genes are TRBV2 and TRBJ1-5, with 9 bases that match TRBD1. V shed 8 bases, J shed 0 bases, and the junction held 5 bases outside the gene matches. The CDR3 is 15 residues long. Looked up from germline, CDR1 is SNHLY and CDR2 is FYNNEI. CDR3 protein: CASSDRGYSNQPQHF. Written as DNA, the CDR3 is TGTGCCAGCTCCGACAGGGGGTATAGCAATCAGCCCCAGCATTTT.

The chain recombines TRBV29-1 with TRBJ2-3, with 10 bases aligning to TRBD2. There are 14 residues in the CDR3. Germline CDR1 SQVTM, CDR2 ANQGSEA. V shed 5 bases, J shed 4 bases, and the junction held 6 bases outside the gene matches. The CDR3 spells CSVHGLAGADTQYF. In DNA, the CDR3 is TGCAGCGTTCACGGGCTAGCGGGGGCAGATACGCAGTATTTT.

This clone was counted only a few times. The chain recombines TRBV28 with TRBJ1-6; perhaps TRBD1 as D (6 bases). Germline V lookup: CDR1 MDHEN, CDR2 SYDVKM. The germline V and J ends were trimmed by 3 bases and 13 bases, with 10 bases remaining between them. The CDR3 totals 12 residues. This chain's CDR3 is CASSFSGAPLHF. The CDR3 coding sequence is TGTGCCAGCAGTTTCTCAGGGGCCCCCCTCCACTTT.

The chain carries TRBV28 and TRBJ2-5, with a weak D call TRBD1 (5 bases). The CDR3 is made up of 15 amino acids. Germline CDR1 MDHEN, CDR2 SYDVKM. V was trimmed by 7 bases and J by 3 bases, leaving 18 bases between them. The CDR3 nucleotides read TGTGCCAGCACCCCGACAGTGCCTCAGGAAGAGACCCAGTACTTC. It is translated as CASTPTVPQEETQYF. The full variable domain, with the rest looked up from reference TRBV28 and TRBJ2-5, is DVKVTQSSRYLVKRTGEKVFLECVQDMDHENMFWYRQDPGLGLRLIYFSYDVKMKEKGDIPEGYSVSREKKERFSLILESASTNQTSMYLCASTPTVPQEETQYFGPGTRLLVL.

Worth noting for this clone: This specimen includes other DNA sequences encoding the same CDR3. The chain is built from TRBV27 and TRBJ2-7; D uncertain. This CDR3 spans 13 amino acids. With 0 bases removed from V and 2 bases from J, the gap between germline ends came to 5 bases. The germline CDR1 and CDR2 sequences are MNHEY and SMNVEV (reference sequence). For the CDR3, the DNA is TGTGCCAGCAGTTTATCTGCCCCCTACGAGCAGTACTTC. This translates into CASSLSAPYEQYF.

Comments on this clone: This specimen includes other DNA sequences encoding the same CDR3. J is TRBJ2-7 and V is TRBV18; the match to TRBD1 covers 7 bases. This CDR3 has 13 residues. J gave up 1 base and V 5 bases, and 2 bases lay outside the gene matches. Germline V CDR1 and CDR2: KGHSH, LQKENI. CDR3 bases: TGTGCCAGCTCATCGGGACAGTCCTACGAGCAGTACTTC. This gives the protein CASSSGQSYEQYF.

The chain uses TRBV4-3 and TRBJ2-7; a weak D match, TRBD1 (6 bases). The CDR3 contains 16 residues. With 0 bases removed from V and 2 bases from J, the gap between germline ends came to 14 bases. Germline V lookup: CDR1 LGHNA, CDR2 YSLEER. The CDR3 protein is CASSQDPGTKAYEQYF. In nucleotides, the CDR3 is TGCGCCAGCAGCCAAGATCCAGGGACAAAGGCCTACGAGCAGTACTTC.

The gene calls are TRBV5-4 and TRBJ1-4; TRBD1 matches 8 bases. After removal of 4 bases from V and 0 bases from J, the junction contained 5 bases not matched to a gene. This CDR3 has 16 amino acids. CDR1 SGHNT and CDR2 YYREEE come from the germline V gene (reference sequence). CDR3 in amino acids: CASSPGGASTNEKLFF. The CDR3 coding sequence is TGTGCCAGCAGCCCAGGGGGCGCTTCAACTAATGAAAAACTGTTTTTT.

The CDR3 is CASSLELHRAKNIQYF. In DNA, the CDR3 is TGTGCCAGCAGCTTAGAGCTACACCGCGCCAAAAACATTCAGTACTTC. This chain uses TRBV7-2 with TRBJ2-4; D uncertain. The CDR3 is 16 amino acids. The V end was cut by 1 base, the J end by 1 base, with 11 bases between. The germline V gene encodes CDR1 SGHTA and CDR2 FQGNSA.

This clone came up once. The chain is built from TRBV15 and TRBJ2-7; D ambiguous. This CDR3 spans 13 amino acids. From germline, CDR1 is LNHNV and CDR2 YYDKDF (reference sequence). V was shortened by 5 bases and J by 4 bases, with 12 bases between the two germline ends. The CDR3 sequence is CATSDIEPYEQYF. The CDR3 nucleotides are TGTGCCACCAGCGACATCGAGCCTTACGAGCAGTACTTC. Based on the CDR3 plus reference TRBV15 and TRBJ2-7, the full variable domain is DAMVIQNPRYQVTQFGKPVTLSCSQTLNHNVMYWYQQKSSQAPKLLFHYYDKDFNNEADTPDNFQSRRPNTSFCFLDIRSPGLGDTAMYLCATSDIEPYEQYFGPGTRLTVT.

The chain couples TRBV7-2 to TRBJ2-2; D gene ambiguous. The CDR3 has 12 residues. Trimming stripped 3 bases from V and 11 bases from J, with 10 bases between. Germline V CDR1 and CDR2: SGHTA, FQGNSA. The DNA of the CDR3 is TGTGCCAGCAGCTTCGTAACGTACGAGCTGTTTTTT. Its translation: CASSFVTYELFF.

The chain combines TRBV11-3 with TRBJ2-1; D gene unclear. Germline CDR1 and CDR2: SGHNT and YENEEA. V was pared by 4 bases and J by 7 bases, with 8 bases between. CDR3 length equals 12 residues. CDR3 DNA sequence: TGTGCCAGCAGCTCGACTCGGAATGAGCAGTTCTTC. It translates to CASSSTRNEQFF.

J is TRBJ2-1 and V is TRBV5-1, with 7 bases identical to TRBD1. The germline CDR1 and CDR2 sequences are SGHRS and YFSETQ. V shed 1 base, J shed 6 bases, and the junction held 7 bases outside the gene matches. The CDR3 runs 15 residues. CDR3 bases: TGCGCCAGCAGCTTGAGACAGGGATCTTCCAATGAGCAGTTCTTC. Encoded protein: CASSLRQGSSNEQFF.

This clone was recorded once. The junction does not match germline at one end; this may be a read error. The chain joins TRBV5-1 to TRBJ2-5, with D perhaps assigned TRBD1 or TRBD2 (6 bases each). In germline, CDR1 is SGHRS, CDR2 YFSETQ. This CDR3 region has 13 residues. The CDR3 reads CASSSGAQGTQYF. In nucleotides, the CDR3 is TGCGCCAGCAGCTCGGGGGCCCAAGGGACCCAGTACTTC.

The J gene is TRBJ2-3, the V gene TRBV18, with 8 bases fitting TRBD1. Losses at the gene ends were 2 bases for V and 5 bases for J; bases not matched to a gene: 9. The CDR3 consists of 16 residues. Germline values: CDR1 KGHSH, CDR2 LQKENI. Written as DNA, the CDR3 is TGTGCCAGCTCACCAGGGCAGGGGGCCTCAGGAGATACGCAGTATTTT. Its protein product is CASSPGQGASGDTQYF.

V and J are TRBV28 and TRBJ2-3, with TRBD1 identical over 7 bases. The CDR3 totals 13 residues. With V trimmed by 8 bases and J by 3 bases, 5 bases remained unmatched. Germline lookup yields CDR1 MDHEN and CDR2 SYDVKM. This CDR3 reads CASHKGATDTQYF. The CDR3 bases are TGTGCCAGCCACAAGGGGGCAACAGATACGCAGTATTTT. Full variable domain (rest looked up from reference TRBV28 and TRBJ2-3): DVKVTQSSRYLVKRTGEKVFLECVQDMDHENMFWYRQDPGLGLRLIYFSYDVKMKEKGDIPEGYSVSREKKERFSLILESASTNQTSMYLCASHKGATDTQYFGPGTRLTVL.

V is TRBV9 and J is TRBJ2-3; either TRBD1 or TRBD2 may supply D (5 bases each). The CDR3 loop spans 15 amino acids. The V gene lost 0 bases and the J gene lost 2 bases, with 10 bases spanning the gap. Germline V gives CDR1 SGDLS, CDR2 YYNGEE. The CDR3 sequence is CASSVGDGFTDTQYF. Written as DNA, the CDR3 is TGTGCCAGCAGCGTAGGGGACGGATTCACAGATACGCAGTATTTT.

The V call is TRBV19, the J call TRBJ1-2; D might be TRBD1 (5 bases). The CDR3 is 15 residues long. V was cut by 3 bases and J by 4 bases, with 15 bases left in between. The germline CDR1 and CDR2 sequences are LNHDA and SQIVND (reference sequence). The CDR3 region has the DNA TGTGCCAGTAGTATTAAAGGAGCCCAGGGCTATGGCTACACCTTC. Its translation is CASSIKGAQGYGYTF.